These 16 T cell receptor beta chains came from one sample sequenced in a study of CD4 T cells in relation to SARS-CoV-2 and coronaviruses. The repertoire was sequenced with immunoSEQ multiplex PCR; TCRdb's copy has only in-frame clones and lacks some. The table records around 35,000 clones, approximately 83% of them present only once. The sequenced sample was memory CD4+ T cells from PBMCs. The receptors here all came from an adult with COVID-19.

The chain recombines TRBV7-9 with TRBJ2-3, with TRBD2 matching over 7 bases. This CDR3 is built from 13 residues. Germline V lookup: CDR1 SEHNR, CDR2 FQNEAQ (reference sequence). V lost 11 bases, J lost 6 bases, and 11 bases stayed unmatched. The CDR3 loop is CALAGEGMDTQYF. CDR3 bases: TGTGCCCTCGCGGGGGAGGGCATGGATACGCAGTATTTT. Looking up the rest from reference TRBV7-9 and TRBJ2-3 gives the full variable domain: DTGVSQNPRHKITKRGQNVTFRCDPISEHNRLYWYRQTLGQGPEFLTYFQNEAQLEKSRLLSDRFSAERPKGSFSTLEIQRTEQGDSAMYLCALAGEGMDTQYFGPGTRLTVL.

The CDR3 DNA follows: TGTGCCAGCAGTTATTCAATCACGTACCAAGAGACCCAGTACTTC. Amino acid sequence: CASSYSITYQETQYF. The rearrangement joins TRBV6-2 or TRBV6-3 to TRBJ2-5; the D is unclear. The CDR3 extends over 15 amino acids. The V and J ends lost 3 bases and 0 bases respectively, with 11 bases between them. Germline V lookup: CDR1 MNHEY, CDR2 SVGEGT.

This chain joins TRBV7-9 and TRBJ2-7, with D perhaps being TRBD1 or TRBD2 (7 bases each). The germline gives CDR1 SEHNR, CDR2 FQNEAQ (reference sequence). This CDR3 has 16 residues. V was pared by 5 bases and J by 2 bases, with 19 bases between. Here the CDR3 DNA reads TGTGCCAGCAGCACATCCTTAGGGAGGGGGCCCTACGAGCAGTACTTC. Protein product: CASSTSLGRGPYEQYF.

A word on this clone: The same CDR3 arises from other DNA sequences in this sample as well. The gene calls are TRBV6-6 and TRBJ2-6; D uncertain. CDR1 is MNHNY and CDR2 is SVGAGI in the germline V gene (reference sequence). The CDR3 covers 14 residues. Deletions cut 0 bases from V and 4 bases from J, with 4 bases between. CDR3 residues: CASSYSIGANVLTF. The CDR3 DNA is TGTGCCAGCAGTTACTCGATAGGGGCCAACGTCCTGACTTTC.

This chain links TRBV19 with TRBJ2-5, with D possibly being TRBD1 or TRBD2 (7 bases each). Per germline, CDR1 LNHDA and CDR2 SQIVND (reference sequence). The CDR3 totals 14 residues. Between the trimmed V and J ends, which lost 8 bases and 4 bases, there was a span of 17 bases. The CDR3 region has the DNA TGTGCCAGTCGCCGACAGGGAGGGGGAGAGACCCAGTACTTC. Its protein product is CASRRQGGGETQYF.

The gene calls are TRBV11-2 and TRBJ2-7, with D possibly matching TRBD1 (6 bases). Trimming shortened V by 4 bases and J by 2 bases, and 12 bases separated the two germline ends. The length of the CDR3 is 14 residues. Per the germline V gene, CDR1 is SGHAT and CDR2 is FQNNGV. DNA for the CDR3: TGTGCCAGCAGCTCACAGGGTGGGCCCTACGAGCAGTACTTC. This translates into CASSSQGGPYEQYF.

This chain uses TRBV3-1 (or the pseudogene TRBV3-2) with TRBJ2-2; the match to TRBD1 covers 7 bases. Germline lookup yields CDR1 LGHDT and CDR2 YNNKEL (reference sequence). The CDR3 totals 16 residues. Germline trimming cut 7 bases from V and 5 bases from J; bases unmatched to any gene: 13. The chain's CDR3 is CASTPRAGGLTGELFF. CDR3 nucleotide sequence: TGTGCCAGCACCCCACGGGCAGGGGGATTGACCGGGGAGCTGTTTTTT.

V is TRBV7-2 and J is TRBJ2-1; D gene unclear. Trimming pared 0 bases from V and 8 bases from J, leaving 5 bases between. Germline CDR1 SGHTA, CDR2 FQGNSA. The CDR3 is 12 residues long. The CDR3 is CASSLAPDEQFF. CDR3 sequence (DNA): TGTGCCAGCAGCTTAGCCCCGGATGAGCAGTTCTTC.

This clone has more than one count but fewer than ten. The rearrangement joins TRBV27 to TRBJ1-2; TRBD1 might be the D (6 bases). Germline V gene sequence: CDR1 MNHEY, CDR2 SMNVEV (reference sequence). V was trimmed by 5 bases and J by 0 bases, leaving 16 bases between them. CDR3 length: 16 residues. CDR3 bases: TGTGCCAGCAGTCCGTCGACAGGCCGAGCTAACTATGGCTACACCTTC. Encoded protein: CASSPSTGRANYGYTF.

The chain couples TRBV21-1 to TRBJ2-4; the tabulated D call, TRBD2, remains unverified against the DNA. TRBV21-1 is labeled a pseudogene. This CDR3 contains 17 residues. The CDR3 nucleotides are TGTGCCAGCAGCACTCTAGACCCGATATTAGCCAAAAACATTCAGTACTTC. It translates to CASSTLDPILAKNIQYF.

V usage is TRBV7-2 and J usage is TRBJ2-7, with D perhaps matching TRBD2 (5 bases). CDR3 size: 13 residues. Trimming took 3 bases from V and 6 from J, leaving 12 bases between them. From germline, CDR1 is SGHTA and CDR2 FQGNSA. Here the CDR3 DNA reads TGTGCCAGCAGCTTCCAGCTAGCCCGCGAGCAGTACTTC. Protein sequence: CASSFQLAREQYF.

This chain connects TRBV29-1 to TRBJ2-3; TRBD2 is a possible D gene (5 bases). Trimming shortened V by 4 bases and J by 3 bases, and 11 bases separated the two germline ends. Germline values: CDR1 SQVTM, CDR2 ANQGSEA. The CDR3 totals 13 residues. The CDR3 DNA sequence: TGCAGCGTTGTGCGGGTGGGGACAGATACGCAGTATTTT. It codes for CSVVRVGTDTQYF.

The rearrangement links TRBV18 to TRBJ2-7, with 11 positions matching TRBD2. The CDR3 is made up of 16 amino acids. V was clipped by 4 bases and J by 5 bases; unmatched bases: 10. CDR1 and CDR2 from the germline V gene are KGHSH and LQKENI. CDR3 protein: CASSRGTSGAVHEQYF. The CDR3 nucleotides read TGTGCCAGCTCACGCGGGACTAGCGGAGCTGTCCACGAGCAGTACTTC.

The chain recombines TRBV5-4 with TRBJ1-2; TRBD1 matches at 7 bases. The trim removed 1 base at V and 8 bases at J, leaving 5 bases unmatched. Germline CDR1 is SGHNT and CDR2 is YYREEE (reference sequence). The CDR3 runs to 13 residues. CDR3 region: CASSLKGAGGYTF. CDR3 coding DNA: TGTGCCAGCAGCTTGAAGGGGGCAGGGGGCTACACCTTC.

This clone came up a few times. This chain joins TRBV15 and TRBJ1-5, with 8 bases matching TRBD1. Germline V lookup: CDR1 LNHNV, CDR2 YYDKDF (reference sequence). V shed 0 bases, J shed 6 bases, and the junction held 7 bases outside the gene matches. The CDR3 consists of 16 residues. The CDR3 is CATSRDPGQGGQPQHF. The CDR3 DNA reads as TGTGCCACCAGCAGAGATCCAGGACAGGGAGGTCAGCCCCAGCATTTT.

This chain links TRBV6-5 with TRBJ2-5, with 8 bases lining up with TRBD1. Germline assignment: CDR1 MNHEY and CDR2 SVGAGI. Germline trimming cut 2 bases from V and 0 bases from J; bases unmatched to any gene: 2. The CDR3 is 15 amino acids. The CDR3 spells CASSYGQGYQETQYF. DNA for the CDR3: TGTGCCAGCAGTTACGGACAGGGTTACCAAGAGACCCAGTACTTC.